This T cell receptor (beta chain) is drawn from a study of T cell changes during pregnancy in multiple sclerosis. The ends lost 3 bases at V and 9 bases at J; junction bases unmatched: 5. The germline V gene has CDR1 SGDLS and CDR2 YYNGEE. The CDR3 is made up of 14 amino acids. Data came from immunoSEQ multiplex PCR; TCRdb stores just in-frame clones and leaves some out. Among about 44,000 clones listed, approximately 96% were seen once. The source is a female donor with multiple sclerosis, enrolled in a pregnancy study. The chain links TRBV9 to TRBJ1-6; 8 bases line up with TRBD1. This sample comprised peripheral blood, obtained in the second trimester of pregnancy. In nucleotides, the CDR3 is TGTGCCAGCAGCGAGACAGGGGCGGCTTCACCCCTCCACTTT. This codes for CASSETGAASPLHF.